Presented here are 12 T cell receptor beta chains from one specimen sequenced in a study of blood T cell repertoires in COVID-19 (dated by TCRdb to the early 2020s). Library generation was performed with the immunoSEQ multiplex PCR assay. TCRdb retrieved this table from immuneACCESS and kept in-frame rearrangements only. Not all clones are present; in checked studies, unresolved V genes account for under half, and no reason is known for the remainder. The sample has about 220,000 clones on record, 80% to 85% of them singletons. The top ten clonotypes cover roughly 8% of the sample. Sequencing was done on a sample of peripheral blood. All receptors derive from a woman aged 80 or over with COVID-19, enrolled during active disease.

The chain employs TRBV7-9 and TRBJ1-1; D possibly corresponds to TRBD1 (6 bases). V lost 7 bases and J 0 bases, leaving 9 bases between the germline ends. The CDR3 totals 13 residues. The germline CDR1 and CDR2 sequences are SEHNR and FQNEAQ (reference sequence). This CDR3 reads CASMWGLNTEAFF. The DNA of the CDR3 is TGTGCCAGCATGTGGGGGCTGAACACTGAAGCTTTCTTT. Complete variable domain (other parts from reference TRBV7-9 and TRBJ1-1): DTGVSQNPRHKITKRGQNVTFRCDPISEHNRLYWYRQTLGQGPEFLTYFQNEAQLEKSRLLSDRFSAERPKGSFSTLEIQRTEQGDSAMYLCASMWGLNTEAFFGQGTRLTVV.

The V and J genes are TRBV19 and TRBJ1-2; possible D gene TRBD1, 5 bases. Germline CDR1 and CDR2: LNHDA and SQIVND (reference sequence). V gave up 7 bases and J gave up 0 bases, with 15 bases separating them. This CDR3 has 15 residues. The CDR3 spells CASTGGGTANYGYTF. The CDR3 region has the DNA TGTGCCAGTACCGGGGGTGGGACGGCTAACTATGGCTACACCTTC.

The chain combines TRBV7-9 with TRBJ2-2, with D unresolved. The CDR3 is 15 amino acids. Trimming removed 7 bases from V and 3 bases from J, with 15 bases in between. CDR1 is SEHNR and CDR2 is FQNEAQ in the germline V gene (reference sequence). CDR3 in amino acids: CASTSADRDTGELFF. The CDR3 DNA is TGTGCCAGCACCTCCGCAGATCGGGACACCGGGGAGCTGTTTTTT.

This clone was observed many times. The rearrangement links TRBV3-1 (or the pseudogene TRBV3-2) to TRBJ1-4; TRBD1 matches 9 bases. V was pared by 2 bases and J by 7 bases, with 5 bases of the junction left unmatched. From germline, CDR1 is LGHDT and CDR2 YNNKEL (reference sequence). The CDR3 length is 15 residues. CDR3 coding DNA: TGTGCCAGCAGCCAAAGAAAACAGGGGGCTGAAAAACTGTTTTTT. It yields the protein CASSQRKQGAEKLFF.

The J gene is TRBJ1-2, the V gene TRBV12-3 or TRBV12-4; possible D gene TRBD1, 5 bases. The CDR3 runs to 13 residues. Trimming removed 6 bases from V and 8 bases from J, with 16 bases in between. The CDR3: CASRIDLGVGYTF. Here the CDR3 DNA reads TGTGCCAGCAGGATCGACCTAGGGGTCGGCTACACCTTC.

This chain joins TRBV12-5 and TRBJ2-3; TRBD2 agrees at 8 bases. The germline V gene has CDR1 LGHNT and CDR2 FRNRAP. The CDR3 is 15 amino acids. Trimming cost V 1 base and J 1 base; bases outside gene matches: 1. In DNA form, the CDR3 reads TGTGCTAGTGGTTTGGGGCGGGGGGGCACAGATACGCAGTATTTT. Translation gives CASGLGRGGTDTQYF.

The V gene is TRBV11-3, the J gene TRBJ2-2; unclear D gene. The CDR3 runs to 14 residues. The germline V gene encodes CDR1 SGHNT and CDR2 YENEEA. V was cut by 5 bases and J by 2 bases, with 9 bases left in between. The CDR3 nucleotides read TGTGCCAGCAGCAGTTACGGTAACACCGGGGAGCTGTTTTTT. This translates into CASSSYGNTGELFF.

The rearrangement joins TRBV2 to TRBJ1-5; D unresolved. The CDR3 consists of 15 residues. V lost 1 base, J lost 2 bases, and 9 bases lay in between. Germline CDR1 is SNHLY and CDR2 is FYNNEI. The CDR3 region is CASSEVSQGNQPQHF. The CDR3 region has the DNA TGTGCCAGCAGTGAAGTAAGCCAGGGCAATCAGCCCCAGCATTTT. The whole variable domain, remainder taken from reference TRBV2 and TRBJ1-5, is EPEVTQTPSHQVTQMGQEVILRCVPISNHLYFYWYRQILGQKVEFLVSFYNNEISEKSEIFDDQFSVERPDGSNFTLKIRSTKLEDSAMYFCASSEVSQGNQPQHFGDGTRLSIL.

V and J are TRBV5-1 and TRBJ1-1; 7 bases map to TRBD1. CDR1 is SGHRS and CDR2 is YFSETQ in the germline V gene. V lost 4 bases, J lost 2 bases, and 5 bases stayed unmatched. The CDR3 is made up of 14 amino acids. The CDR3 protein is CASSGTAINTEAFF. DNA of the CDR3: TGCGCCAGCAGCGGGACAGCTATTAACACTGAAGCTTTCTTT. Full variable domain (missing parts from reference TRBV5-1 and TRBJ1-1): KAGVTQTPRYLIKTRGQQVTLSCSPISGHRSVSWYQQTPGQGLQFLFEYFSETQRNKGNFPGRFSGRQFSNSRSEMNVSTLELGDSALYLCASSGTAINTEAFFGQGTRLTVV.

The rearrangement uses TRBV15 and TRBJ2-3; D perhaps matches TRBD1 (6 bases). Trimming left V 3 bases short and J 6 bases short, with 13 bases between. Looked up from germline, CDR1 is LNHNV and CDR2 is YYDKDF (reference sequence). CDR3 length equals 14 residues. CDR3 region: CATSSHGQRDTQYF. CDR3 DNA sequence: TGTGCCACCAGCAGCCACGGACAGCGGGATACGCAGTATTTT. Full variable domain (missing parts from reference TRBV15 and TRBJ2-3): DAMVIQNPRYQVTQFGKPVTLSCSQTLNHNVMYWYQQKSSQAPKLLFHYYDKDFNNEADTPDNFQSRRPNTSFCFLDIRSPGLGDTAMYLCATSSHGQRDTQYFGPGTRLTVL.

V usage is TRBV3-1 (or the pseudogene TRBV3-2) and J usage is TRBJ1-1; D is perhaps TRBD1 (5 bases). Trimming removed 2 bases at V and 4 bases at J, with 8 bases between. From germline, CDR1 is LGHDT and CDR2 YNNKEL (reference sequence). This CDR3 is built from 13 residues. CDR3 coding DNA: TGTGCCAGCAGCCAACAGGGCCTCACTGAAGCTTTCTTT. This gives the protein CASSQQGLTEAFF.

The chain joins TRBV10-3 to TRBJ1-1, with D possibly matching TRBD1 (6 bases). CDR3 length: 12 residues. Trimming left V 4 bases short and J 5 bases short, with 8 bases between. Germline CDR1 is ENHRY and CDR2 is SYGVKD. The CDR3 here is CAISGGQTEAFF. The CDR3, as DNA: TGTGCCATCAGTGGGGGACAAACTGAAGCTTTCTTT.